This TCR delta chain is drawn from a study of gamma-delta T cells after stem cell transplantation (TCRdb year 2016). As a fraction of the sample, this clone is large (0.1 to 1%). No cognate antigen has been identified for it. No base quality values were provided; no much bigger clone lies one nucleotide off. Libraries were prepared through RT-PCR. Sequencing instrument: Illumina MiSeq. TCRdb recomputed clones from the public reads with CATT; identical DNA rows were then combined. Within this sample are some 2,000 delta-chain clones, with around 0.33% of them counted one time only. Approximately 19% of the sample comes from the top ten. The CDR3, from cysteine to phenylalanine, totals 20 residues. Left in the record is the CDR3 DNA by itself, 60 bases read in frame from the first base. CDR1 and CDR2, looked up from the germline V gene, are GEAIGNYY and EKD. V lost 0 bases and J lost 0 bases, and the count of bases not matched to a germline gene is 16.

The V gene is TRDV2 and the J gene is TRDJ1, with 9 bases in between that match TRDD3. The receptor comes from a human donor. It is not recorded whose cells these are; they may come from a transplant donor. The sequencing input was gamma-delta T cells. Here is the DNA: TGTGCCTGTGACACCGTACGGATGGGGGATATATTCCAGGACACCGATAAACTCATCTTT. Its protein is CACDTVRMGDIFQDTDKLIF.